This T cell receptor (beta chain) was obtained from a study of Siglec-9 on CD8 T cells in melanoma. Study findings and constraints: In melanoma tumors, a Siglec-9-marked effector memory CD8+ subset reportedly appeared to accumulate.

Regarding this clone: Its specificity is unknown.

Sequencing was performed with immunoSEQ multiplex PCR; in TCRdb, only in-frame clones are kept and a portion is missing. There are 30,000 to 45,000 clones in the sample; approximately 83% occur only once, and about 1.8% lies in the top ten. The CDR3 is 15 residues long. Germline V gives CDR1 MNHEY, CDR2 SMNVEV (reference sequence). Unmatched junction bases numbered 9, after V lost 5 bases and J lost 3 bases. This clonotype was obtained from a human donor in good health. The V and J genes are TRBV27 and TRBJ2-7; 8 positions agree with TRBD1. Specimen: Siglec-9- CD8+ T cells sorted from blood. The CDR3: CASSGDRDRFYEQYF. DNA of the CDR3: TGTGCCAGCAGTGGGGACCGGGACAGGTTCTACGAGCAGTACTTC.